This T cell receptor beta chain was recorded in a study of blood T cell repertoires in COVID-19. Overall study context: Sources were T cells, B-cell-depleted T cells, or PBMCs; the material itself was cDNA or gDNA.

CDR1 is MNHEY and CDR2 is SMNVEV in the germline V gene (reference sequence). The CDR3 is made up of 14 amino acids. V was trimmed by 2 bases and J by 1 base, leaving 6 bases between them. The assay was immunoSEQ multiplex PCR, and TCRdb's table has in-frame clones only and misses some. The table includes under 200,000 clones, around 88% detected once. The origin of this receptor is a woman aged 45-59 years in a cohort exposed to, infected with or recovered from COVID-19 (not recorded which). Specimen: PBMCs or T cells enriched from blood (not recorded which). The chain couples TRBV27 to TRBJ1-5, with D perhaps matching TRBD1 (5 bases). The chain's CDR3 is CASSLRGSNQPQHF. DNA of the CDR3: TGTGCCAGCAGTTTACGGGGGAGCAATCAGCCCCAGCATTTT.